Here is one TCR beta chain with its context. V lost 1 base, J lost 6 bases, and 10 bases lay in between. The CDR3 spans 13 residues. CDR1 and CDR2 (germline): LGHNA, YSLEER. In the authors' workflow: Nucleated cell counts were estimated from reference gene primer amplification. Generated by immunoSEQ multiplex PCR, the TCRdb table keeps only in-frame clones and is missing some. That table supplies the V and J calls and clone size; D and trimming were determined from the DNA. The sample records roughly 400,000 clones, approximately 91% being singletons. This sample was taken from a study of blood T cell repertoires in COVID-19. Those who participated ranged in age from roughly 18 to 89 years and resided in 20 to 25 US areas. In assigning cohorts, the study relied on participant-reported clinical history. Someone with COVID-19 had been met by exposed participants within 2 weeks before study entry.

The V call is TRBV4-3, the J call TRBJ2-7; weak D call: TRBD2 (5 bases). Sequenced material: PBMCs or T cells enriched from blood (not recorded which). This clonotype was sampled from a woman aged 18-30 years who had been exposed to COVID-19. For the CDR3, the DNA is TGCGCCAGCAGCCAAGGAGGGTATAGCGAGCAGTACTTC. Translating gives CASSQGGYSEQYF.